This TCR beta chain was recorded in a study of control samples from healthy donors and cancer patients. Germline V CDR1 and CDR2: MNHEY, SVGAGI. The trim removed 0 bases at V and 12 bases at J, leaving 5 bases unmatched. The CDR3 is made up of 15 amino acids. The table came from immunoSEQ multiplex PCR; TCRdb's copy has only in-frame clones and leaves some out. The sample has 150,000 to 200,000 clones; 70% to 90% are singletons. This clonotype originated in a man aged 18-30 years in good health. Sequenced sample: blood. The rearrangement links TRBV6-5 to TRBJ1-6; 10 bases align to TRBD1. CDR3 nucleotide sequence: TGTGCCAGCAGTTACTCGAGGACAGGGGGGTTACCCCTCCACTTT. Its translation is CASSYSRTGGLPLHF.